Listed here are 3 T cell receptor beta chains from one sample, sequenced in a study of naive and memory T cell subsets. A UMI-containing oligonucleotide was joined by 3' ligation to the TCR cDNA template. Amplification of ligated cDNA took four PCR rounds with SP2 and nested alpha and beta constant primers. TCRdb redid the calling of the 5' RACE reads with MiXCR, one entry per CDR3 protein. The top ten hold more than 0.75% of the sample, which has 45,000 to 55,000 distinct CDR3 sequences, around 5% seen once. The source of these receptors is a female donor in good health.

This clonotype was picked up one time. A much larger clone is a single base away; this may be a read error. This chain uses TRBV14 with TRBJ2-1; D uncertain. Between the trimmed V and J ends, which lost 0 bases and 9 bases, there was a span of 21 bases. The CDR3 has 17 amino acids. The germline V gene encodes CDR1 SGHDN and CDR2 FVKESK. CDR3 amino acids: CASSQDLIFGRTGEQFF. Here the CDR3 DNA reads TGTGCCAGCAGCCAAGATCTTATTTTCGGCAGAACGGGTGAGCAGTTCTTC.

This clonotype was seen ten or more times. The CDR3 bases are TGTGCGGGCTCCGGGACAAGAAGATCGTACGAGCAGTACTTC. Its translation is CAGSGTRRSYEQYF. V and J are TRBV30 and TRBJ2-7; maybe TRBD1 (6 bases). Germline values: CDR1 GTSNPN, CDR2 SVGIG (reference sequence). The CDR3 runs to 14 residues.

On this clonotype itself: A much larger clone sits a single nucleotide away, making a read error possible. J is TRBJ2-1 and V is TRBV2; 8 nucleotides line up with TRBD2. The CDR3 runs 14 residues. In germline, CDR1 is SNHLY, CDR2 FYNNEI. Trimming removed 4 bases from V and 7 bases from J; junction bases left unmatched: 6. CDR3 DNA sequence: TGTGCCAGCAGTGTGGCGGGAGGTACAAATGAGCAGTTCTTC. Protein: CASSVAGGTNEQFF.